This passage covers 4 T cell receptor beta chains from one sample sequenced in a study of OX40 agonist ivuxolimab in advanced cancers. Measured with immunoSEQ multiplex PCR; TCRdb has only the in-frame clones, and not every one. The sample gives some 45,000 clones, 80% to 90% of which show up once; roughly 4.5% is in the top ten. The sequencing here drew on CD4+ or CD8+ T cells sorted from blood, taken in a trial of the OX40 agonist ivuxolimab. The source is an adult with an advanced solid tumor such as melanoma, head and neck, liver or kidney cancer.

The chain couples TRBV28 to TRBJ2-1; 9 nucleotides agree with TRBD2. CDR1 is MDHEN, CDR2 SYDVKM, per germline. The J segment lost 4 bases and the V segment lost 2 bases, leaving 9 bases of the junction unmatched. The CDR3 extends over 17 amino acids. CDR3 bases: TGTGCCAGCAGTTTACCGCGGGGAGCGGGAGGATACAATGAGCAGTTCTTC. It is translated as CASSLPRGAGGYNEQFF.

The chain employs TRBV28 and TRBJ2-1; no clear D gene. V was pared by 5 bases and J by 7 bases, with 12 bases between. The length of the CDR3 is 13 residues. Looked up from germline, CDR1 is MDHEN and CDR2 is SYDVKM. DNA of the CDR3: TGTGCCAGCAGTCCCCCTCGTCGGAATGAGCAGTTCTTC. It encodes CASSPPRRNEQFF.

The rearrangement uses TRBV29-1 and TRBJ2-7, with D unclear. Germline V gene sequence: CDR1 SQVTM, CDR2 ANQGSEA. V gave up 7 bases and J gave up 0 bases, with 7 bases separating them. The CDR3 contains 11 residues. The CDR3 nucleotides read TGCAGCGCAGTCAACTCCTACGAGCAGTACTTC. Translating gives CSAVNSYEQYF.

This clone was found a few times. This chain connects TRBV7-2 to TRBJ1-5, with 7 bases aligning to TRBD1. The CDR3 is 15 residues long. CDR1 is SGHTA, CDR2 FQGNSA, per germline. J lost 4 bases, V lost 5 bases, and 8 bases had no gene match. The chain's CDR3 is CASSRGTAYNQPQHF. CDR3 sequence (DNA): TGTGCCAGCAGCCGAGGGACAGCCTATAATCAGCCCCAGCATTTT.